Listed here are 30 T cell receptor beta chains from one sample, sequenced in a study of T cells after yellow fever vaccination. TCRdb used MiXCR to reprocess the 5' RACE reads, holding one entry per CDR3 protein. The data hold around 400,000 distinct CDR3 sequences, with 11% observed a single time. The sample consisted of PBMCs, taken on the day of the first yellow fever vaccination. All receptors come from a man aged 18 to 35 who received the YFV17D yellow fever vaccine.

This clonotype was detected ten times or more. This chain joins TRBV7-2 and TRBJ1-2; D possibly corresponds to TRBD1 (5 bases). V was clipped by 7 bases and J by 3 bases, with 15 bases between them. The germline gives CDR1 SGHTA, CDR2 FQGNSA. This CDR3 has 14 amino acids. CDR3 DNA sequence: TGTGCCAGCATCCCTCGAAGGGGAGACTATGGCTACACCTTC. This gives the protein CASIPRRGDYGYTF.

The gene calls are TRBV4-1 and TRBJ2-5, with TRBD2 matching over 9 bases. In germline, CDR1 is MGHRA, CDR2 YSYEKL. This CDR3 spans 16 amino acids. V trimming: 0 bases; J trimming: 5 bases; junction bases outside the gene matches: 7. CDR3 sequence reads: CASSQEPSGGWETQYF. CDR3 bases: TGCGCCAGCAGCCAAGAACCAAGCGGGGGGTGGGAGACCCAGTACTTC.

V and J are TRBV11-3 and TRBJ1-4; weak D call: TRBD1 (5 bases). The CDR3 is 14 residues long. Trimming stripped 3 bases from V and 10 bases from J, with 15 bases between. Germline V gene sequence: CDR1 SGHNT, CDR2 YENEEA. The CDR3 nucleotides read TGTGCCAGCAGCTTCTCCGACAGCAGAAGAAAACTGTTTTTT. It specifies CASSFSDSRRKLFF.

This clonotype was seen at least ten times. This rearrangement joins TRBV6-5 to TRBJ1-6; 7 positions match TRBD1. Germline values: CDR1 MNHEY, CDR2 SVGAGI. This CDR3 has 12 residues. With 4 bases clipped from V and 15 bases from J, the junction kept 6 bases outside the gene matches. The chain's CDR3 is CASSSQGSHLHF. CDR3 coding DNA: TGTGCCAGCAGTTCACAGGGGAGTCACCTCCACTTT.

The chain is built from TRBV20-1 and TRBJ2-5, with D maybe TRBD2 (7 bases). V gave up 5 bases and J gave up 6 bases, with 22 bases separating them. The CDR3 runs to 15 residues. Germline V gives CDR1 DFQATT, CDR2 SNEGSKA (reference sequence). In nucleotides, the CDR3 is TGCAGTGCTCCCCTGGGGGGGGGGGCCTCCCAGACCCAGTACTTC. Translating gives CSAPLGGGASQTQYF.

The gene calls are TRBV5-1 and TRBJ1-2; D gene ambiguous. Germline lookup yields CDR1 SGHRS and CDR2 YFSETQ. CDR3 length equals 15 residues. Trimming pared 2 bases from V and 3 bases from J, leaving 14 bases between. The CDR3 region is CASSLNGGYYYGYTF. The CDR3 coding sequence is TGCGCCAGCAGCTTAAACGGCGGGTACTACTATGGCTACACCTTC.

The rearrangement joins TRBV25-1 to TRBJ1-1, with a possible D match to TRBD1 (5 bases). Germline V CDR1 and CDR2: MGHDK, SYGVNS. CDR3 length equals 14 residues. Trimming removed 6 bases from V and 2 bases from J, with 13 bases in between. The CDR3 DNA sequence: TGTGCCAGCAGAGGGGTTGGTCTAAACACTGAAGCTTTCTTT. Its translation is CASRGVGLNTEAFF.

This sequence joins TRBV4-2 and TRBJ2-3; 7 positions agree with TRBD2. Losses at the gene ends were 1 base for V and 6 bases for J; bases not matched to a gene: 13. Germline CDR1 LGHNA, CDR2 YNFKEQ. This CDR3 spans 17 amino acids. Written as DNA, the CDR3 is TGTGCCAGCAGCCAAGGGGCTAGCGGTCGCCCGGAGGATACGCAGTATTTT. Its translation is CASSQGASGRPEDTQYF.

This clonotype was seen a few times. This chain links TRBV7-8 with TRBJ2-7; the match to TRBD1 covers 8 bases. J gave up 0 bases and V 4 bases, and 8 bases lay outside the gene matches. The germline V gene has CDR1 SGHVS and CDR2 FQNEAQ. This CDR3 contains 16 residues. This CDR3 is CASSSYGTGFSYEQYF. The CDR3, as DNA: TGTGCCAGCAGCTCTTACGGGACAGGTTTCTCCTACGAGCAGTACTTC.

This chain joins TRBV5-6 and TRBJ2-5; D is possibly TRBD2 (6 bases). CDR1 is SGHDT and CDR2 is YYEEEE in the germline V gene. This CDR3 has 15 amino acids. Trimming removed 0 bases at V and 5 bases at J, with 14 bases between. The CDR3 DNA reads as TGTGCCAGCAGCTTGGGGCTCTCGGGGGTGGAGACCCAGTACTTC. It is translated as CASSLGLSGVETQYF.

The genes are TRBV6-5 and TRBJ1-1; D is undetermined. CDR1 is MNHEY and CDR2 is SVGAGI in the germline V gene. Trimming cost V 0 bases and J 1 base, with 3 bases left between them. The CDR3 spans 13 residues. The CDR3 protein is CASSYSENTEAFF. The CDR3 nucleotides are TGTGCCAGCAGTTACTCTGAGAACACTGAAGCTTTCTTT.

The table lists this clonotype with many counts. The chain employs TRBV21-1 and TRBJ2-7; TRBD1, the table's D call, lacks a check against the DNA. TRBV21-1 is given as a pseudogene. This CDR3 contains 14 residues. Here the CDR3 DNA reads TGTGCCAGCAGCAAAAGGGACAGCTCCTACGAGCAGTACGTC. This encodes CASSKRDSSYEQYV.

The gene calls are TRBV4-1 and TRBJ2-5; 7 bases align to TRBD2. This CDR3 spans 15 amino acids. V shed 1 base, J shed 2 bases, and the junction held 4 bases outside the gene matches. The V gene's germline CDR1 is MGHRA and CDR2 YSYEKL. The CDR3 is CASSQGPAGQETQYF. The CDR3 region has the DNA TGCGCCAGCAGCCAAGGCCCAGCGGGACAAGAGACCCAGTACTTC.

The chain has TRBV11-1 and TRBJ2-6; TRBD1 aligns across 8 bases. Germline lookup yields CDR1 SGHAT and CDR2 FQDESV (reference sequence). The CDR3 contains 20 residues. The V and J ends lost 4 bases and 4 bases, in that order; junction bases with no gene match: 18. The CDR3 spells CASSSRTGRGLLFGANVLTF. The CDR3 DNA reads TGTGCCAGCAGCTCGCGGACAGGGAGAGGGTTACTCTTCGGGGCCAACGTCCTGACTTTC.

There are a few counts of this clonotype. The V and J genes are TRBV18 and TRBJ2-1, with 7 bases identical to TRBD2. This CDR3 comprises 14 residues. The V gene end was trimmed by 3 bases and the J gene end by 9 bases; junction bases not matched to a gene: 8. Germline-derived CDR1 and CDR2 are KGHSH and LQKENI. The CDR3 coding sequence is TGTGCCAGCTCACCGGGGACGGGAGGACGTGAGCAGTTCTTC. It encodes CASSPGTGGREQFF.

Regarding this clonotype: This clone may be a read error of a much larger clone one base away. The chain joins TRBV20-1 to TRBJ2-1; 9 bases match TRBD2. The J segment lost 6 bases and the V segment lost 1 base, leaving 7 bases of the junction unmatched. The CDR3 covers 15 residues. In germline, CDR1 is DFQATT, CDR2 SNEGSKA (reference sequence). In DNA, the CDR3 is TGCAGTGCTAGAGGAGGCGGGGGGGCCATCAATGAGCAGTTCTTC. It encodes CSARGGGGAINEQFF.

Notes on this clonotype: A read error may explain this, as a much larger clone is one base away. No conserved phenylalanine or tryptophan is present at the end of the CDR3, so a read error is the likely explanation. This rearrangement joins TRBV6-5 to TRBJ1-1, with unresolved D. The ends were cut back, 2 bases at V and 4 bases at J, with 14 bases in the middle. The CDR3 length is 15 residues. CDR1 and CDR2 (germline): MNHEY, SVGAGI. CDR3 residues: CASSYGQPSGTEAFS. The CDR3 bases are TGTGCCAGCAGTTACGGCCAGCCCTCGGGCACTGAAGCTTTCTCT.

The chain links TRBV5-1 to TRBJ2-3; D remains ambiguous. Trimming left V 2 bases short and J 2 bases short, with 9 bases between. CDR3 length equals 14 residues. From germline, CDR1 is SGHRS and CDR2 YFSETQ. CDR3 bases: TGCGCCAGCAGCTTAGGCTCTTACACAGATACGCAGTATTTT. Translation: CASSLGSYTDTQYF.

This clonotype was seen a handful of times. This rearrangement joins TRBV6-2 or TRBV6-3 to TRBJ2-5, with 10 bases fitting TRBD2. The CDR3 length is 16 residues. The junction had 5 bases not matched to a gene; V was cut back by 0 bases and J by 4 bases. The germline gives CDR1 MNHEY, CDR2 SVGEGT. The CDR3 DNA reads TGTGCCAGCAGTTACTCGTCGGGACTAGCGACAGAGACCCAGTACTTC. The encoded protein is CASSYSSGLATETQYF.

The genes are TRBV20-1 and TRBJ2-2; D unresolved. The CDR3 consists of 15 residues. Trimming left V 3 bases short and J 0 bases short, with 11 bases between. Germline values: CDR1 DFQATT, CDR2 SNEGSKA (reference sequence). CDR3 nucleotide sequence: TGCAGTGCTAGTTCGCAGAACGCGAACACCGGGGAGCTGTTTTTT. Protein: CSASSQNANTGELFF.

This clonotype has more than one count but fewer than ten. The chain links TRBV19 to TRBJ2-5; no clear D. CDR3 length: 13 residues. The V end lost 6 bases, the J end lost 1 base, and 9 bases lay between the germline ends. Germline CDR1 reads LNHDA; CDR2 reads SQIVND (reference sequence). In nucleotides, the CDR3 is TGTGCCAGTAGCATGGCATTCCAAGAGACCCAGTACTTC. It is translated as CASSMAFQETQYF. Supplemented by reference TRBV19 and TRBJ2-5, the full variable domain reads DGGITQSPKYLFRKEGQNVTLSCEQNLNHDAMYWYRQDPGQGLRLIYYSQIVNDFQKGDIAEGYSVSREKKESFPLTVTSAQKNPTAFYLCASSMAFQETQYFGPGTRLLVL.

The V and J genes are TRBV6-2 or TRBV6-3 and TRBJ1-1, with unresolved D. The V end was cut by 6 bases, the J end by 6 bases, with 11 bases between. From germline, CDR1 is MNHEY and CDR2 SVGEGT. This CDR3 is built from 12 residues. The CDR3 DNA reads TGTGCCAGCAGCCACAGAGGGTCTGAAGCTTTCTTT. Translated, it gives CASSHRGSEAFF.

The sample holds many counts of this clonotype. The chain carries TRBV27 and TRBJ1-5, with no clear D. The V gene lost 3 bases and the J gene lost 3 bases, with 9 bases spanning the gap. The CDR3 runs 14 residues. Germline assignment: CDR1 MNHEY and CDR2 SMNVEV (reference sequence). The CDR3 sequence: CASSLAGPNQPQHF. CDR3 DNA: TGTGCCAGCAGTTTGGCAGGTCCCAATCAGCCCCAGCATTTT.

The V call is TRBV5-1, the J call TRBJ1-1; D is ambiguous. This CDR3 contains 15 residues. Germline V gene lookup returns CDR1 SGHRS and CDR2 YFSETQ. V gave up 0 bases and J gave up 1 base, with 10 bases separating them. CDR3 nucleotides: TGCGCCAGCAGCTTGGACCCGAGACGGAACACTGAAGCTTTCTTT. Translating gives CASSLDPRRNTEAFF.

The genes are TRBV30 and TRBJ2-5, with 16 positions matching TRBD2. The J segment lost 5 bases and the V segment lost 1 base, leaving 4 bases of the junction unmatched. CDR1 is GTSNPN and CDR2 is SVGIG in the germline V gene (reference sequence). This CDR3 has 16 amino acids. The CDR3 region has the DNA TGTGCCTGGAGTGCCGGGACTAGCGGGGGGGCCGAGACCCAGTACTTC. It codes for CAWSAGTSGGAETQYF. The complete variable domain, with remaining parts taken from reference TRBV30 and TRBJ2-5, reads SQTIHQWPATLVQPVGSPLSLECTVEGTSNPNLYWYRQAAGRGLQLLFYSVGIGQISSEVPQNLSASRPQDRQFILSSKKLLLSDSGFYLCAWSAGTSGGAETQYFGPGTRLLVL.

The chain employs TRBV5-4 and TRBJ2-1; no clear D gene. V lost 3 bases to trimming and J lost 9 bases, with 13 bases between them. The CDR3 has 13 amino acids. Germline V gene lookup returns CDR1 SGHNT and CDR2 YYREEE (reference sequence). CDR3 amino acids: CASSSGLRAEQFF. The DNA for the CDR3 is TGTGCCAGCAGCTCTGGCCTACGGGCTGAGCAGTTCTTC.

This clonotype was seen ten or more times. V and J are TRBV5-6 and TRBJ2-2; D possibly corresponds to TRBD2 (6 bases). In germline, CDR1 is SGHDT, CDR2 YYEEEE. This CDR3 comprises 16 residues. The V and J ends lost 4 bases and 3 bases respectively, with 16 bases between them. CDR3: CASSPNLGLDTGELFF. The CDR3 region has the DNA TGTGCCAGCAGCCCCAACCTGGGACTGGACACCGGGGAGCTGTTTTTT.

The sample holds a few counts of this clonotype. The chain has TRBV5-1 and TRBJ2-7; 8 bases map to TRBD1. Germline CDR1 and CDR2: SGHRS and YFSETQ. The CDR3 length is 16 residues. V gave up 4 bases and J gave up 1 base; unmatched junction bases: 10. The CDR3 DNA follows: TGCGCCAGCAGCCTAGCCCCGGACAGGGTTTCCTACGAGCAGTACTTC. This codes for CASSLAPDRVSYEQYF.

This clonotype was found many times. The chain carries TRBV23-1 and TRBJ2-7; TRBD2 is a possible D gene (6 bases). TRBV23-1 is assigned to the ORF class and has an uncertain function. Trimming took off 0 bases at V and 5 bases at J, with 26 bases between the two ends. The CDR3 sequence is 19 residues long. The CDR3 reads CASSQSRESLRWEVNEQYV. CDR3 DNA sequence: TGCGCCAGCAGTCAATCACGGGAGTCCCTCCGTTGGGAGGTGAACGAGCAGTACGTC.

The chain recombines TRBV12-3 or TRBV12-4 with TRBJ2-7; D not resolved. The V end was cut by 2 bases, the J end by 2 bases, with 4 bases between. The CDR3 covers 12 residues. The CDR3 DNA sequence: TGTGCCAGCAGTTTACAGGCCTACGAGCAGTACTTC. Its translation is CASSLQAYEQYF.